These 5 T cell receptor beta chains came from one sample sequenced in a study of T cell responses to AZD1222 COVID-19 vaccine. Clones were read by immunoSEQ multiplex PCR, and TCRdb kept only the in-frame ones, dropping some. The data show 95,000 to 100,000 clones, about 86% seen once. The sample consisted of peripheral blood, taken on day 0 of AZD1222 vaccination. The receptor source for this set is an adult in good health.

CDR3 DNA: TGTGCCAGCAGCGTATCTCCAGAGCCAACCGGGGAGCTGTTTTTT. Protein product: CASSVSPEPTGELFF. The chain links TRBV9 to TRBJ2-2; D gene uncertain. Trimming took off 1 base at V and 5 bases at J, with 12 bases between the two ends. CDR1 is SGDLS, CDR2 YYNGEE, per germline. The CDR3 extends over 15 amino acids.

V usage is TRBV6-2 or TRBV6-3 and J usage is TRBJ1-4, with TRBD1 matching over 8 bases. Looked up from germline, CDR1 is MNHEY and CDR2 is SVGEGT. This CDR3 contains 14 residues. J gave up 7 bases and V 2 bases, and 3 bases lay outside the gene matches. The CDR3 loop is CASSYPGGGEKLFF. CDR3 coding DNA: TGTGCCAGCAGTTACCCAGGGGGCGGTGAAAAACTGTTTTTT.

This chain uses TRBV20-1 with TRBJ2-2; 11 nucleotides agree with TRBD2. CDR3 length equals 15 residues. V was pared by 3 bases and J by 4 bases, with 4 bases of the junction left unmatched. Germline-derived CDR1 and CDR2 are DFQATT and SNEGSKA (reference sequence). The chain's CDR3 is CSASLTSGSTGELFF. The CDR3 DNA sequence: TGCAGTGCTAGTCTTACTAGCGGGAGCACCGGGGAGCTGTTTTTT.

The gene calls are TRBV13 and TRBJ2-7; D assignment may be TRBD1 or TRBD2 (5 bases each). Germline-derived CDR1 and CDR2 are PRHDT and FYEKMQ (reference sequence). This CDR3 spans 15 amino acids. V was cut by 6 bases and J by 0 bases, with 15 bases left in between. CDR3 coding DNA: TGTGCCAGCAGAGAGTGGGGGATTGCCTCCTACGAGCAGTACTTC. This gives the protein CASREWGIASYEQYF.

In nucleotides, the CDR3 is TGTGCCACCAGTGAAAGTTTGGGGGCGCCGGGCACCGGGGAGCTGTTTTTT. Its translation is CATSESLGAPGTGELFF. V gene TRBV24-1 combines with J gene TRBJ2-2; D might be TRBD1 (6 bases). Trimming cost V 4 bases and J 4 bases, with 18 bases left between them. Germline loops: CDR1 KGHDR, CDR2 SFDVKD. The CDR3 has 17 amino acids.